The 19 T cell receptor beta chains below were found in one sample sequenced in a study of blood T cell repertoires in COVID-19. Using immunoSEQ multiplex PCR, the repertoire was profiled, and TCRdb retains in-frame clones only, with some absent. The sample has 90,000 to 120,000 clones, about nine tenths seen once; the top ten hold around 1.3%. Material: peripheral blood. These receptor sequences come from a woman in her twenties or thirties with acute or convalescent COVID-19.

V usage is TRBV5-1 and J usage is TRBJ1-6; D possibly corresponds to TRBD1 (5 bases). CDR3 length equals 19 residues. Trimming took off 0 bases at V and 2 bases at J, with 18 bases between the two ends. Germline CDR1 is SGHRS and CDR2 is YFSETQ. The CDR3 loop reads CASSLEREGGVPYNSPLHF. The CDR3, as DNA: TGCGCCAGCAGCTTGGAACGAGAAGGAGGGGTTCCCTATAATTCACCCCTCCACTTT.

This chain links TRBV7-2 with TRBJ2-5; unclear D gene. The V end was cut by 5 bases, the J end by 7 bases, with 8 bases between. Germline loops: CDR1 SGHTA, CDR2 FQGNSA. The CDR3 loop spans 11 amino acids. The CDR3 reads CASSPPGTQYF. CDR3 DNA sequence: TGTGCCAGCAGCCCGCCCGGGACCCAGTACTTC.

The chain links TRBV6-5 to TRBJ2-7; 12 bases are shared with TRBD2. The V gene's germline CDR1 is MNHEY and CDR2 SVGAGI. This CDR3 is built from 15 residues. The junction had 4 bases not matched to a gene; V was cut back by 5 bases and J by 2 bases. The CDR3 coding sequence is TGTGCCAGCAGTCGACTAGCGGGAGCGACCTACGAGCAGTACTTC. Amino acids: CASSRLAGATYEQYF.

The genes are TRBV5-4 and TRBJ2-1; no clear D gene. Germline CDR1 reads SGHNT; CDR2 reads YYREEE (reference sequence). The CDR3 has 13 residues. The DNA for the CDR3 is TGTGCTACCAGGCAGAGCTCCTACAATGAGCAGTTCTTC. It translates to CATRQSSYNEQFF. Full variable domain (remainder filled in from reference TRBV5-4 and TRBJ2-1): ETGVTQSPTHLIKTRGQQVTLRCSSQSGHNTVSWYQQALGQGPQFIFQYYREEENGRGNFPPRFSGLQFPNYSSELNVNALELDDSALYLCATRQSSYNEQFFGPGTRLTVL.

This rearrangement joins TRBV14 to TRBJ2-2; 10 nucleotides agree with TRBD1. V lost 4 bases, J lost 5 bases, and 4 bases stayed unmatched. Germline V gives CDR1 SGHDN, CDR2 FVKESK. The CDR3 has 15 residues. The CDR3 nucleotides are TGTGCCAGCAGCCTAAGGACAGGGGGAACCGGGGAGCTGTTTTTT. This encodes CASSLRTGGTGELFF.

The chain carries TRBV19 and TRBJ2-7, with D possibly being TRBD1 (5 bases). The CDR3 consists of 14 residues. Germline V gene lookup returns CDR1 LNHDA and CDR2 SQIVND (reference sequence). V was cut by 4 bases and J by 1 base, with 11 bases left in between. For the CDR3, the DNA is TGTGCCAGTAGTACCCCTCAGGGATCCTACGAGCAGTACTTC. Encoded protein: CASSTPQGSYEQYF.

This rearrangement joins TRBV12-5 to TRBJ2-7; no clear D gene. This CDR3 is built from 14 residues. The V and J ends lost 2 bases and 4 bases respectively, with 12 bases between them. Germline-derived CDR1 and CDR2 are LGHNT and FRNRAP. CDR3 protein: CASGLSSNLYEQYF. CDR3 DNA: TGTGCTAGTGGTTTGTCGAGCAATCTTTACGAGCAGTACTTC.

V gene TRBV5-5 combines with J gene TRBJ2-7, with D perhaps TRBD1 (6 bases). This CDR3 has 13 amino acids. Germline V gives CDR1 SGHKS, CDR2 YYEKEE (reference sequence). Trimming removed 4 bases from V and 7 bases from J, with 15 bases in between. The CDR3 DNA is TGTGCCAGCAGCCTAACCCCCGGACAGGAGCAGTACTTC. It encodes CASSLTPGQEQYF.

The chain couples TRBV14 to TRBJ1-2, with D unresolved. Germline lookup yields CDR1 SGHDN and CDR2 FVKESK. The V end lost 1 base, the J end lost 2 bases, and 8 bases lay between the germline ends. The CDR3 totals 14 residues. This chain's CDR3 is CASSQVYGNYGYTF. The DNA for the CDR3 is TGTGCCAGCAGCCAAGTCTACGGGAACTATGGCTACACCTTC.

The rearrangement uses TRBV27 and TRBJ1-1, with TRBD1 as a possible D gene (5 bases). Germline CDR1 MNHEY, CDR2 SMNVEV (reference sequence). V gave up 0 bases and J gave up 0 bases, with 5 bases separating them. The CDR3 consists of 14 residues. The CDR3 bases are TGTGCCAGCAGTTTATCGGGGCTGAACACTGAAGCTTTCTTT. Its protein is CASSLSGLNTEAFF.

This sequence joins TRBV7-9 and TRBJ1-3, with 9 bases lining up with TRBD1. CDR1 is SEHNR, CDR2 FQNEAQ, per germline (reference sequence). J was trimmed by 1 base and V by 4 bases; bases with no gene match: 2. This CDR3 contains 15 residues. Written as DNA, the CDR3 is TGTGCCAGCAGCTCGACAGGGGGATCTGGAAACACCATATATTTT. Its protein product is CASSSTGGSGNTIYF.

V is TRBV14 and J is TRBJ1-4; D possibly corresponds to TRBD1 (5 bases). Germline V gene data show CDR1 as SGHDN and CDR2 as FVKESK. V was clipped by 0 bases and J by 6 bases, with 17 bases between them. The CDR3 has 17 amino acids. Here the CDR3 reads CASSQDRPGLEDEKLFF. The CDR3 DNA reads TGTGCCAGCAGCCAAGATCGGCCAGGGCTAGAAGATGAAAAACTGTTTTTT. Using reference TRBV14 and TRBJ1-4 for the parts outside the CDR3, the full variable domain is EAGVTQFPSHSVIEKGQTVTLRCDPISGHDNLYWYRRVMGKEIKFLLHFVKESKQDESGMPNNRFLAERTGGTYSTLKVQPAELEDSGVYFCASSQDRPGLEDEKLFFGSGTQLSVL.

This clone appeared once. The chain links TRBV6-6 to TRBJ1-4; D uncertain. Germline CDR1 reads MNHNY; CDR2 reads SVGAGI (reference sequence). V lost 1 base and J lost 0, with 6 bases in between. The CDR3 covers 15 residues. In DNA form, the CDR3 reads TGTGCCAGCAGTTACTTATCGGCAACTAATGAAAAACTGTTTTTT. Its translation is CASSYLSATNEKLFF.

This sequence joins TRBV30 and TRBJ1-6; the D gene is possibly TRBD1 (5 bases). This CDR3 spans 15 amino acids. The V end lost 0 bases, the J end lost 9 bases, and 15 bases lay between the germline ends. Germline assignment: CDR1 GTSNPN and CDR2 SVGIG (reference sequence). In nucleotides, the CDR3 is TGTGCCTGGAGTGTACCTTACTTGACAGCTTCACCCCTCCACTTT. It yields the protein CAWSVPYLTASPLHF.

This CDR3 is CAWRQDSNTEAFF. The DNA of the CDR3 is TGTGCCTGGAGGCAGGACAGCAACACTGAAGCTTTCTTT. The chain couples TRBV30 to TRBJ1-1, with a tentative D call TRBD1 (6 bases). CDR1 and CDR2 from the germline V gene are GTSNPN and SVGIG (reference sequence). The CDR3 is made up of 13 amino acids. Trimming stripped 3 bases from V and 2 bases from J, with 10 bases between.

J is TRBJ2-1 and V is TRBV28, with 7 bases matching TRBD1. From germline, CDR1 is MDHEN and CDR2 SYDVKM. Trimming cost V 6 bases and J 2 bases; bases outside gene matches: 4. This CDR3 spans 14 amino acids. The CDR3 protein is CASSPGQPYNEQFF. For the CDR3, the DNA is TGTGCCAGCAGCCCGGGACAGCCCTACAATGAGCAGTTCTTC.

This clone has more than one count but fewer than ten. CDR3: CASSSYSGVRQIIQGYGYTF. The DNA for the CDR3 is TGTGCCAGCAGCTCTTACTCAGGCGTGAGACAGATTATTCAGGGCTATGGCTACACCTTC. The V call is TRBV21-1, the J call TRBJ1-2; the table's D call of TRBD1 was not tested on the DNA. TRBV21-1 is an annotated pseudogene. The CDR3 spans 20 residues.

The chain is built from TRBV6-5 and TRBJ1-1; TRBD1 agrees at 9 bases. V lost 7 bases and J lost 10; bases outside the gene matches: 16. This CDR3 has 15 amino acids. Germline lookup yields CDR1 MNHEY and CDR2 SVGAGI. The CDR3 DNA follows: TGTGCCAGCACCTCCGGGGGCGGGACAGGGTCTATAGCTTTCTTT. As protein: CASTSGGGTGSIAFF.

The chain employs TRBV27 and TRBJ1-2; 7 positions match TRBD1. CDR3 length: 14 amino acids. Germline V lookup: CDR1 MNHEY, CDR2 SMNVEV (reference sequence). After removal of 5 bases from V and 5 bases from J, the junction contained 8 bases not matched to a gene. DNA for the CDR3: TGTGCCAGCAGTCCCTCAGGGGGGAGGTATGGCTACACCTTC. It specifies CASSPSGGRYGYTF.